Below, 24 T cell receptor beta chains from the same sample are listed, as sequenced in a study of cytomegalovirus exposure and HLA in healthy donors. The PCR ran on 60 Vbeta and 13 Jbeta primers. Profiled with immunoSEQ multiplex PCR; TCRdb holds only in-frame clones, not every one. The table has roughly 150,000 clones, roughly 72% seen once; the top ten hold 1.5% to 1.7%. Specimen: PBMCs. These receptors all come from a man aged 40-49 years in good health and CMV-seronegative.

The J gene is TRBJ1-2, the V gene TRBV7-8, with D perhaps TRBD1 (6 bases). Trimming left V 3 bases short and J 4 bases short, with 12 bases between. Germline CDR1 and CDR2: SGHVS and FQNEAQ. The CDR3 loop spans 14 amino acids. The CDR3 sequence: CASSFTGWGYGYTF. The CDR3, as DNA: TGTGCCAGCAGCTTTACAGGGTGGGGCTATGGCTACACCTTC.

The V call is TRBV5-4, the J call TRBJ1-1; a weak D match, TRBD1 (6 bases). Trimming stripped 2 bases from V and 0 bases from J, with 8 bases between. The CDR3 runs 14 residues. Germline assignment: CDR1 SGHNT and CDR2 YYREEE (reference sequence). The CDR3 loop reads CASSFSGVNTEAFF. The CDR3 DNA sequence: TGTGCCAGCAGCTTCTCAGGGGTGAACACTGAAGCTTTCTTT.

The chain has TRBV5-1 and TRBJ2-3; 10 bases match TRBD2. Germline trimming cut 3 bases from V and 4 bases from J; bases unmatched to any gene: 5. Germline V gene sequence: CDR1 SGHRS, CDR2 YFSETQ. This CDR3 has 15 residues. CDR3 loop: CASSSRTSGADTQYF. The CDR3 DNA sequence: TGCGCCAGCAGCTCTCGGACTAGCGGTGCAGATACGCAGTATTTT.

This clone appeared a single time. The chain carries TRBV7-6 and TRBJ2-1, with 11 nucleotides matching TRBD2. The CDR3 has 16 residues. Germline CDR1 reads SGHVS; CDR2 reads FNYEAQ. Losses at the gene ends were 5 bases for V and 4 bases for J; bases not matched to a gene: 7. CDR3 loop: CASSNELAGVYNEQFF. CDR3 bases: TGTGCCAGCAGCAATGAACTAGCGGGAGTTTACAATGAGCAGTTCTTC. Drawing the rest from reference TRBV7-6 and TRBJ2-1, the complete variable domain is GAGVSQSPRYKVTKRGQDVALRCDPISGHVSLYWYRQALGQGPEFLTYFNYEAQQDKSGLPNDRFSAERPEGSISTLTIQRTEQRDSAMYRCASSNELAGVYNEQFFGPGTRLTVL.

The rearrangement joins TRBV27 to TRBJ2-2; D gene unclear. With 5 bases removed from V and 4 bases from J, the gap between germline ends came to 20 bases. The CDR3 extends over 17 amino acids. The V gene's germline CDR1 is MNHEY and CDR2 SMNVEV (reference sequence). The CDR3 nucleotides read TGTGCCAGCAGTCTCGCCCCTGACACAGAGAGCACCGGGGAGCTGTTTTTT. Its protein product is CASSLAPDTESTGELFF.

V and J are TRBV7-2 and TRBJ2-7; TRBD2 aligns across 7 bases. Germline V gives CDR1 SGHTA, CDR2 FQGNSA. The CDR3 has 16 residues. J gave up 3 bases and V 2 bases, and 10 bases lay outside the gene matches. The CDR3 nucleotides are TGTGCCAGCAGCTTATTGGGTGGACTAGTTATCTACGAGCAGTACTTC. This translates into CASSLLGGLVIYEQYF.

The CDR3 sequence: CASTFVEAGKLFF. The CDR3 bases are TGTGCCAGCACCTTTGTGGAGGCCGGAAAACTGTTTTTT. The chain has TRBV28 and TRBJ1-4; D ambiguous. Germline CDR1 MDHEN, CDR2 SYDVKM. The CDR3 is made up of 13 amino acids. Trimming shortened V by 7 bases and J by 10 bases, and 16 bases separated the two germline ends.

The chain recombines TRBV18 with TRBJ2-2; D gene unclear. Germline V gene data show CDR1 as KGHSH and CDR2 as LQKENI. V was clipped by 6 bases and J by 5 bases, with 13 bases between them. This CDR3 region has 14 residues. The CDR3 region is CASSPTTKTGELFF. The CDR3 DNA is TGTGCCAGCTCTCCTACTACTAAAACCGGGGAGCTGTTTTTT.

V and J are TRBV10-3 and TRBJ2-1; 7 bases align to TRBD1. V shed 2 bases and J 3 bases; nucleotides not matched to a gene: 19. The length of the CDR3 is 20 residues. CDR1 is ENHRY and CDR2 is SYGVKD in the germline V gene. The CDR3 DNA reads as TGTGCCATCAGTGAGCCGCACGTTCCCCGACAGGGTACCAACTACAATGAGCAGTTCTTC. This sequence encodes CAISEPHVPRQGTNYNEQFF.

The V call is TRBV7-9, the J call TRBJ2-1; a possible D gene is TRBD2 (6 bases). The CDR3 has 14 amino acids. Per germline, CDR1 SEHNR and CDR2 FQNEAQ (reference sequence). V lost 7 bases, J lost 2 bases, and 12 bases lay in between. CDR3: CASTPGTAYNEQFF. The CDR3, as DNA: TGTGCCAGCACCCCGGGGACTGCCTACAATGAGCAGTTCTTC.

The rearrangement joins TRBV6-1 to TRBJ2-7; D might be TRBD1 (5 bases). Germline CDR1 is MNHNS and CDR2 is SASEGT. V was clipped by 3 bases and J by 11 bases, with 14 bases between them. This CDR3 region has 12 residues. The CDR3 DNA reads TGTGCCAGCAGTGACGGCAGGGTGGAAAAGTACGTC. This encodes CASSDGRVEKYV.

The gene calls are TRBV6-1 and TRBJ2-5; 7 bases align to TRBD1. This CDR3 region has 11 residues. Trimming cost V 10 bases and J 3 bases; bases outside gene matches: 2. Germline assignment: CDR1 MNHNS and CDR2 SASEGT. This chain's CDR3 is CATDREETQYF. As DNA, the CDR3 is TGTGCCACCGACAGGGAAGAGACCCAGTACTTC.

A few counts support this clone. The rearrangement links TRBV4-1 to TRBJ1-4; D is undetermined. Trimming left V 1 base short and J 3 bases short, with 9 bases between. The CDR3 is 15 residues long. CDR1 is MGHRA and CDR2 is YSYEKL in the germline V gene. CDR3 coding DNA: TGCGCCAGCAGCCAAGTGGGCACCTCTAATGAAAAACTGTTTTTT. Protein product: CASSQVGTSNEKLFF.

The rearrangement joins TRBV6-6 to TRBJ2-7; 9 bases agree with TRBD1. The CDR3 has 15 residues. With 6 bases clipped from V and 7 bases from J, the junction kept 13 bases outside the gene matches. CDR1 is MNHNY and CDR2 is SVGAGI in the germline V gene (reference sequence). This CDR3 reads CASSPGQGSSTEQYF. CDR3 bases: TGTGCCAGCAGCCCCGGACAGGGGTCCTCGACTGAGCAGTACTTC.

The CDR3 region has the DNA TGCGCCAGCAGCCAACCCGGGACTACCCGCACAGATACGCAGTATTTT. Protein product: CASSQPGTTRTDTQYF. This chain links TRBV4-1 with TRBJ2-3, with 7 bases identical to TRBD2. Per germline, CDR1 MGHRA and CDR2 YSYEKL. V trimming: 2 bases; J trimming: 1 base; junction bases outside the gene matches: 6. This CDR3 is 16 amino acids long.

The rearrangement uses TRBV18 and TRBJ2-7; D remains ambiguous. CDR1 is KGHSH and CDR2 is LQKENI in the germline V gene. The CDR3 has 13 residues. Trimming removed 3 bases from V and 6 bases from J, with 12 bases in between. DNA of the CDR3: TGTGCCAGCTCACCCTCTAGTCTGGTCGAGCAGTACTTC. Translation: CASSPSSLVEQYF.

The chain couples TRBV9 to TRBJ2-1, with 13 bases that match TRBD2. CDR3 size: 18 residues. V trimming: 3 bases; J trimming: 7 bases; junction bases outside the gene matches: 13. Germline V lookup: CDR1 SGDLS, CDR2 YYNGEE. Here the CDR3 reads CASSDPGTSGTAGNEQFF. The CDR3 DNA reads TGTGCCAGCAGCGACCCCGGGACTAGCGGGACCGCGGGGAATGAGCAGTTCTTC.

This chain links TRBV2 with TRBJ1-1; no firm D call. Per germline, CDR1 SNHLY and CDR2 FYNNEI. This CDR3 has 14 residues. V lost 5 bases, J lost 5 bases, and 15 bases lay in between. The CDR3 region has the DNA TGTGCCAGCAGTAGCCGGGTAGAGAGAACTGAAGCTTTCTTT. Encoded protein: CASSSRVERTEAFF.

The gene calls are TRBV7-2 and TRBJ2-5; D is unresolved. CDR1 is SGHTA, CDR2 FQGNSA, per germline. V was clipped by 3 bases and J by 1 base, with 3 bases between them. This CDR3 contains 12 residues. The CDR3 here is CASSLAQETQYF. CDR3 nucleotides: TGTGCCAGCAGCTTGGCCCAAGAGACCCAGTACTTC.

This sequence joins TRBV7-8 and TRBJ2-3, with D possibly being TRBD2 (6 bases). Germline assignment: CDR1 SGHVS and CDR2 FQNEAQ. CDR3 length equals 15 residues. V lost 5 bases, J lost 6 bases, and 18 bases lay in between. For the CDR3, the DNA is TGTGCCAGCAGCCCAGCGGCGGGACCCTCGGATACGCAGTATTTT. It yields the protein CASSPAAGPSDTQYF.

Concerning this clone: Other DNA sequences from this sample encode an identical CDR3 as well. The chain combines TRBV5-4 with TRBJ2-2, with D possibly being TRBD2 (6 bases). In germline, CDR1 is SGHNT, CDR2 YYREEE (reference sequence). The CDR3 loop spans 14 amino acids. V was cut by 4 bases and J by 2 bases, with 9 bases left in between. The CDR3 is CASSQGLNTGELFF. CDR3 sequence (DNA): TGTGCCAGCAGCCAGGGACTTAACACCGGGGAGCTGTTTTTT.

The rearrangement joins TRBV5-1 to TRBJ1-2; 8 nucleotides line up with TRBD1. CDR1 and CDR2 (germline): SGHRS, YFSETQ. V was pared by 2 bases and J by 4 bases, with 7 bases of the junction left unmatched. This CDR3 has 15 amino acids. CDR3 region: CASSLDRGASYGYTF. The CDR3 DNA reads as TGCGCCAGCAGCTTAGACAGGGGTGCGAGCTATGGCTACACCTTC. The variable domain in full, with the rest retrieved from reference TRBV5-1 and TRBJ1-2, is KAGVTQTPRYLIKTRGQQVTLSCSPISGHRSVSWYQQTPGQGLQFLFEYFSETQRNKGNFPGRFSGRQFSNSRSEMNVSTLELGDSALYLCASSLDRGASYGYTFGSGTRLTVV.

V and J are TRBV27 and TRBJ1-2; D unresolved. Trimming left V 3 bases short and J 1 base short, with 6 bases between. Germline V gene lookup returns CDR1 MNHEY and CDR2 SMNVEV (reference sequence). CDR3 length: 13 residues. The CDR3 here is CASSFQNNYGYTF. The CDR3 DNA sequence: TGTGCCAGCAGTTTCCAGAATAACTATGGCTACACCTTC.

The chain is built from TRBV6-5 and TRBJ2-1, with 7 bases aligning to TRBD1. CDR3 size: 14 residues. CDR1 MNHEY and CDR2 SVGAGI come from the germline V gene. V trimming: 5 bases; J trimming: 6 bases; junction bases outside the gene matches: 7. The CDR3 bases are TGTGCCAGCAGTAATTGGGACAGACCCAATGAGCAGTTCTTC. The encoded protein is CASSNWDRPNEQFF.